Listed here is a single T cell receptor beta chain. Measured with immunoSEQ multiplex PCR; TCRdb has only the in-frame clones, and not every one. The repertoire includes about 360,000 clones, around 80% of them detected once, and approximately 3% sits in the top ten. V was pared by 2 bases and J by 0 bases, with 6 bases between. CDR1 and CDR2 from the germline V gene are SGHNT and YENEEA. The CDR3 loop spans 14 amino acids. These data are taken from a study of blood T cell repertoires in COVID-19. This rearrangement joins TRBV11-3 to TRBJ2-3; TRBD2 might be the D (5 bases). Sequences were obtained from peripheral blood. This TCR derives from a man aged 25 to 40 with active or convalescent COVID-19. This CDR3 reads CASSLSGSTDTQYF. The CDR3 nucleotides are TGTGCCAGCAGCTTAAGCGGAAGCACAGATACGCAGTATTTT.